This TCR beta chain was observed in a study of cytomegalovirus exposure and HLA in healthy donors. The study, taken as a whole, reports: Available immune exposure information was restricted to CMV serostatus only. Differences between HLA loci emerged in a later analysis of TCR association rates, with DRB1 most and HLA-C fewest. Segments of the TCR beta V type were, in most cases, productive about 90% or about 30% of the time in an earlier analysis.

13 Jbeta primers and 60 Vbeta primers were used for the PCR. TCRdb's copy holds only in-frame clones and misses some; the assay was immunoSEQ multiplex PCR. The sample holds about 150,000 clones, around 79% seen once. Looked up from germline, CDR1 is MDHEN and CDR2 is SYDVKM. V was pared by 5 bases and J by 4 bases, with 15 bases between. The CDR3 is 15 amino acids. About this clone itself: Its antigen remains unknown.

The sample was PBMCs. The clonotype was recovered from a man aged 25-45 years in good health and CMV-seropositive. This chain links TRBV28 with TRBJ1-3; D remains unclear. Here the CDR3 DNA reads TGTGCCAGCAGTCCATCTGCACGTCTAGGAAACACCATATATTTT. It encodes CASSPSARLGNTIYF.